This T cell receptor beta chain was sequenced in a study of shared clonotypes between healthy human individuals. Overall study results and limits: Non-shared clonotypes had lower generation probabilities than clonotypes shared by all four sorted-subset donors.

To note about this clone: Its antigen is unknown. A much larger clone sits a single nucleotide away, making a read error possible.

This was a deep-level run. TCRdb keeps only in-frame clones here, not all; method: immunoSEQ multiplex PCR. Altogether about 2 million clones are present, roughly 94% being singletons, with the ten largest covering 0.1% to 0.15%. The CDR3 has 15 residues. Trimming pared 4 bases from V and 7 bases from J, leaving 21 bases between. From germline, CDR1 is SGHRS and CDR2 YFSETQ. Sequences were obtained from naive CD4+ T cells sorted from blood. Subset of the sample: CD45RA+ positively selected. The TCR originated in a man between 18 and 35 years old in good health. The V call is TRBV5-1, the J call TRBJ2-7, with D perhaps assigned TRBD1 or TRBD2 (5 bases each). CDR3 protein: CASSPALGVPREQYF. The CDR3 DNA follows: TGCGCCAGCAGCCCAGCTCTGGGGGTGCCGCGAGAGCAGTACTTC.